These 17 T cell receptor beta chains originate from one sample sequenced in a study of OX40 agonist ivuxolimab in advanced cancers. Sequencing was performed with immunoSEQ multiplex PCR; in TCRdb, only in-frame clones are kept and a portion is missing. This table holds over 15,000 clones, just under 75% found once. Sequences were derived from CD4+ or CD8+ T cells sorted from blood, sampled in a trial of the OX40 agonist ivuxolimab. Receptor source: an adult with an advanced solid tumor such as melanoma, head and neck, liver or kidney cancer.

The chain links TRBV7-9 to TRBJ1-1; D gene ambiguous. Germline lookup yields CDR1 SEHNR and CDR2 FQNEAQ (reference sequence). The V gene lost 5 bases and the J gene lost 6 bases, with 10 bases spanning the gap. This CDR3 has 12 amino acids. CDR3 protein: CASSPRKAEAFF. DNA of the CDR3: TGTGCCAGCAGCCCAAGGAAGGCTGAAGCTTTCTTT.

The gene calls are TRBV19 and TRBJ1-5; 8 bases align to TRBD1. Germline V gives CDR1 LNHDA, CDR2 SQIVND (reference sequence). CDR3 length: 15 amino acids. The junction had 15 bases not matched to a gene; V was cut back by 10 bases and J by 7 bases. CDR3 nucleotide sequence: TGTGCCACCAGTATGCCAGGGGGCGATGGACAGCCCCAGCATTTT. As protein: CATSMPGGDGQPQHF.

A single count supports this clone. This chain uses TRBV11-2 with TRBJ2-5, with 15 positions matching TRBD2. This CDR3 has 16 amino acids. From germline, CDR1 is SGHAT and CDR2 FQNNGV. V was clipped by 5 bases and J by 5 bases; unmatched bases: 6. The CDR3 DNA reads TGTGCCAGCAGCCCCGGGACTAGCGGGGGGAGTGAGACCCAGTACTTC. Translated: CASSPGTSGGSETQYF.

A single count supports this clone. This sequence joins TRBV28 and TRBJ1-4, with no clear D. The V end was cut by 3 bases, the J end by 0 bases, with 8 bases between. There are 15 residues in the CDR3. Germline V gene lookup returns CDR1 MDHEN and CDR2 SYDVKM. The CDR3 protein is CASSFPPATNEKLFF. CDR3 DNA sequence: TGTGCCAGCAGTTTCCCACCGGCAACTAATGAAAAACTGTTTTTT.

The rearrangement uses TRBV7-9 and TRBJ2-1, with 11 bases identical to TRBD2. CDR1 and CDR2 (germline): SEHNR, FQNEAQ (reference sequence). This CDR3 comprises 15 residues. V was pared by 6 bases and J by 4 bases, with 5 bases of the junction left unmatched. DNA for the CDR3: TGTGCCAGCAGTCGTAGCGGGGGGGCATACAATGAGCAGTTCTTC. It encodes CASSRSGGAYNEQFF.

The chain has TRBV19 and TRBJ2-1, with D perhaps TRBD1 or TRBD2 (7 bases each). The length of the CDR3 is 18 residues. The V gene lost 3 bases and the J gene lost 7 bases, with 25 bases spanning the gap. CDR1 is LNHDA and CDR2 is SQIVND in the germline V gene (reference sequence). The chain's CDR3 is CASSMSRGGGGLLNEQFF. In nucleotides, the CDR3 is TGTGCCAGTAGTATGTCACGAGGGGGCGGGGGTCTATTGAATGAGCAGTTCTTC.

The V and J genes are TRBV7-9 and TRBJ2-3; 9 nucleotides align to TRBD2. The germline V gene has CDR1 SEHNR and CDR2 FQNEAQ (reference sequence). The CDR3 has 18 residues. The J segment lost 11 bases and the V segment lost 0 bases, leaving 18 bases of the junction unmatched. CDR3 in amino acids: CASSLAGLAGTAQGEQYF. In nucleotides, the CDR3 is TGTGCCAGCAGCTTAGCGGGGCTAGCGGGGACCGCCCAGGGGGAGCAGTATTTT.

This clone was picked up a small number of times. This rearrangement joins TRBV5-4 to TRBJ1-2, with 9 positions matching TRBD1. Trimming at V came to 3 bases and at J to 8 bases, leaving 5 bases not matched to a gene. CDR3 length equals 13 residues. Germline CDR1 reads SGHNT; CDR2 reads YYREEE (reference sequence). CDR3 coding DNA: TGTGCCAGCAGCTACAACAGGGGGCAGGGCTACACCTTC. This sequence encodes CASSYNRGQGYTF.

The V and J genes are TRBV4-1 and TRBJ1-1; D remains ambiguous. The CDR3 covers 13 residues. Per germline, CDR1 MGHRA and CDR2 YSYEKL. V was clipped by 1 base and J by 0 bases, with 3 bases between them. CDR3 sequence: CASSQGVNTEAFF. The CDR3 DNA reads as TGCGCCAGCAGCCAAGGGGTGAACACTGAAGCTTTCTTT.

This chain connects TRBV11-3 to TRBJ1-5, with TRBD1 as a possible D gene (5 bases). The germline V gene has CDR1 SGHNT and CDR2 YENEEA. V was shortened by 0 bases and J by 3 bases, with 9 bases between the two germline ends. The CDR3 is 15 residues long. CDR3 protein: CASSLDPGPNQPQHF. The DNA for the CDR3 is TGTGCCAGCAGCTTAGATCCGGGGCCCAATCAGCCCCAGCATTTT.

CDR3 sequence reads: CASSYGVGEVLPNTEAFF. The CDR3, as DNA: TGTGCCAGCAGTTATGGTGTAGGGGAGGTTTTACCGAACACTGAAGCTTTCTTT. The V and J genes are TRBV28 and TRBJ1-1; D is perhaps TRBD1 (5 bases). Germline V CDR1 and CDR2: MDHEN, SYDVKM. V lost 4 bases to trimming and J lost 1 base, with 22 bases between them. This CDR3 has 18 residues.

The genes are TRBV30 and TRBJ2-3; possible D gene TRBD1, 6 bases. Germline V lookup: CDR1 GTSNPN, CDR2 SVGIG (reference sequence). V shed 4 bases and J shed 6 bases, with 23 bases lying between them. The CDR3 contains 16 residues. The CDR3 DNA reads TGTGCCTGGACCCCCCCGGGACACGAGGGGTTCGATACGCAGTATTTT. This codes for CAWTPPGHEGFDTQYF.

Judged by abundance, this clone is medium-sized. The J gene is TRBJ2-1, the V gene TRBV7-9; D call uncertain. This CDR3 is built from 14 residues. With 3 bases removed from V and 5 bases from J, the gap between germline ends came to 11 bases. Germline V lookup: CDR1 SEHNR, CDR2 FQNEAQ (reference sequence). CDR3 nucleotide sequence: TGTGCCAGCAGCTTTTCTAGGGTAGACAATGAGCAGTTCTTC. Translating gives CASSFSRVDNEQFF.

The rearrangement joins TRBV11-2 to TRBJ2-5; D not resolved. Germline lookup yields CDR1 SGHAT and CDR2 FQNNGV. V lost 2 bases and J lost 7, with 8 bases in between. The CDR3 is 12 amino acids. The DNA for the CDR3 is TGTGCCAGCAGCTTAACGGGCGTGACCCAGTACTTC. Its protein product is CASSLTGVTQYF.

This clone appeared a single time. This sequence joins TRBV15 and TRBJ2-2; D gene uncertain. The CDR3 runs 17 residues. V shed 2 bases and J shed 1 base, with 14 bases lying between them. Germline CDR1 is LNHNV and CDR2 is YYDKDF (reference sequence). Here the CDR3 reads CATSRLHQDLNTGELFF. CDR3 DNA: TGTGCCACCAGCAGACTTCACCAGGACCTGAACACCGGGGAGCTGTTTTTT.

V usage is TRBV18 and J usage is TRBJ1-5; D is unresolved. The germline CDR1 and CDR2 sequences are KGHSH and LQKENI. CDR3 length: 15 amino acids. V dropped 2 bases and J dropped 3 bases, with 11 bases sitting between them. CDR3 DNA sequence: TGTGCCAGCTCACCAGGCTGGAACCTCAATCAGCCCCAGCATTTT. This codes for CASSPGWNLNQPQHF. Full variable domain (rest looked up from reference TRBV18 and TRBJ1-5): NAGVMQNPRHLVRRRGQEARLRCSPMKGHSHVYWYRQLPEEGLKFMVYLQKENIIDESGMPKERFSAEFPKEGPSILRIQQVVRGDSAAYFCASSPGWNLNQPQHFGDGTRLSIL.

There are a few counts of this clone. The chain couples TRBV14 to TRBJ1-2, with D perhaps matching TRBD1 (5 bases). Trimming left V 1 base short and J 7 bases short, with 10 bases between. Germline CDR1 SGHDN, CDR2 FVKESK. The CDR3 covers 13 residues. The CDR3 nucleotides read TGTGCCAGCAGCCAAGGACAGTACTTTGGCTACACCTTC. It encodes CASSQGQYFGYTF.